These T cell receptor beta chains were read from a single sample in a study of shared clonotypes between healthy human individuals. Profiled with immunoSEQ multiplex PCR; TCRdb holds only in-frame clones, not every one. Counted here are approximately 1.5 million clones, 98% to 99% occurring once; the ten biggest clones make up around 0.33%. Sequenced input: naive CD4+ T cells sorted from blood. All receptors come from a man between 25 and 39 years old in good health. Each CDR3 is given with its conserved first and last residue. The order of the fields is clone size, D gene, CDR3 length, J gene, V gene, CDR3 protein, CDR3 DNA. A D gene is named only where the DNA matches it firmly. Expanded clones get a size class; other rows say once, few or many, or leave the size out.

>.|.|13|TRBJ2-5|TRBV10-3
CAINRSQGETQYF
TGTGCCATCAACAGATCCCAGGGGGAGACCCAGTACTTC
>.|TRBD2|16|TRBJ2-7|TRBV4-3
CASSQTRTSGTYEQYF
TGCGCCAGCAGCCAAACCAGGACTAGCGGAACCTACGAGCAGTACTTC
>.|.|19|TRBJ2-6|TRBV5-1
CASSLGQVSLDSGANVLTF
TGCGCCAGCAGCTTGGGACAGGTCTCCCTCGACTCTGGGGCCAACGTCCTGACTTTC
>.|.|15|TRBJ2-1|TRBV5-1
CASSLDLLSYNEQFF
TGCGCCAGCAGCTTGGACCTTCTCTCCTACAATGAGCAGTTCTTC
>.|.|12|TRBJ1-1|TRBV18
CASSPPDTEAFF
TGTGCCAGCTCACCGCCTGACACTGAAGCTTTCTTT
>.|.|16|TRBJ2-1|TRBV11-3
CASSPGLRGSYNEQFF
TGTGCCAGCAGCCCCGGACTTAGGGGGAGTTACAATGAGCAGTTCTTC
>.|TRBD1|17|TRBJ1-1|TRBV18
CASSPLGTGGSRTEAFF
TGTGCCAGCTCACCGCTTGGGACAGGGGGCTCGAGGACTGAAGCTTTCTTT
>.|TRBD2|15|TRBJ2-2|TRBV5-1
CASSSGGAQAGELFF
TGCGCCAGCAGCTCCGGGGGGGCGCAAGCCGGGGAGCTGTTTTTT
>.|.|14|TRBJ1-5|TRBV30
CAWSLRQVNQPQHF
TGTGCCTGGAGTCTCCGACAGGTTAATCAGCCCCAGCATTTT
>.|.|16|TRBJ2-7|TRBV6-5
CASSYAVSRFGYEQYF
TGTGCCAGCAGTTACGCGGTTTCCAGGTTTGGCTACGAGCAGTACTTC
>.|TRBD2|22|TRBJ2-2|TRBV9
CASSVEPLRLAGIPLNTGELFF
TGTGCCAGCAGCGTAGAGCCTTTGAGACTAGCGGGAATCCCCCTAAACACCGGGGAGCTGTTTTTT
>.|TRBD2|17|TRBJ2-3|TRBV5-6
CASSWGLAGSGEDTQYF
TGTGCCAGCAGCTGGGGACTAGCGGGATCCGGTGAAGATACGCAGTATTTT
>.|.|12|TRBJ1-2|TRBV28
CASSTGLYGYTF
TGTGCCAGCAGTACCGGACTATATGGCTACACCTTC
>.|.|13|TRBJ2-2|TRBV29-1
CSGKILEPGELFF
TGCAGCGGGAAAATCCTAGAACCCGGGGAGCTGTTTTTT
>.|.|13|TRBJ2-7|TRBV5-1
CASSLDRFHEQYF
TGCGCCAGCAGCTTGGATAGGTTCCACGAGCAGTACTTC
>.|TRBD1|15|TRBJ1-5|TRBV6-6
CASNRDRELNQPQHF
TGTGCCAGCAATAGGGACAGGGAATTAAATCAGCCCCAGCATTTT
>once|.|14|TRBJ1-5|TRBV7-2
CASSPIGGEQPQHF
TGTGCCAGCAGCCCCATCGGGGGGGAACAGCCCCAGCATTTT
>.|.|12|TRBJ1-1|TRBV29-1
CSAASGLTEAFF
TGCAGCGCTGCGAGCGGGCTCACTGAAGCTTTCTTT
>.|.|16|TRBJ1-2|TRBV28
CASSLGFRGRSKGYTF
TGTGCCAGCAGTTTAGGGTTCCGGGGGCGGTCGAAGGGCTACACCTTC
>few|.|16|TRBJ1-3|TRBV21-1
CASSKTRQGGKYTIYF
TGTGCCAGCAGCAAAACTAGACAGGGCGGTAAGTACACCATATATTTT
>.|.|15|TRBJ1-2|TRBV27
CASSLLADVDYGYTF
TGTGCCAGCAGTTTATTGGCCGATGTGGATTATGGCTACACCTTC
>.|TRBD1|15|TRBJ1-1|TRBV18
CASSKDRGGITEAFF
TGTGCCAGCTCGAAAGACAGGGGAGGAATCACTGAAGCTTTCTTT
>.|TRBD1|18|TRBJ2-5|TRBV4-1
CASSQDEGWRDRGETQYF
TGCGCCAGCAGCCAAGATGAGGGGTGGCGGGACAGGGGAGAGACCCAGTACTTC
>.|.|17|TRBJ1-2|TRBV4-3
CASSQDIRVKTNYGYTF
TGCGCCAGCAGCCAAGATATCCGAGTAAAAACTAACTATGGCTACACCTTC
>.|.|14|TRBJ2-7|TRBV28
CASSFAGSSYEQYF
TGTGCCAGCAGTTTTGCGGGGAGCTCCTACGAGCAGTACTTC
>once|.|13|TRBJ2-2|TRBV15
CATSRDLAGELFF
TGTGCCACCAGCAGAGACCTAGCCGGGGAGCTGTTTTTT
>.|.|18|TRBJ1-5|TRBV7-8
CASSLGFRFPGVSSPQHF
TGTGCCAGCAGCTTAGGGTTCAGGTTTCCAGGGGTCTCATCGCCCCAGCATTTT
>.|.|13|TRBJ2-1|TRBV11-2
CASSFGLNNEQFF
TGTGCCAGCAGCTTTGGTCTAAACAATGAGCAGTTCTTC
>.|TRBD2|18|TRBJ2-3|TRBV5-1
CASSSGLAGKEITDTQYF
TGCGCCAGCAGCTCGGGACTAGCGGGAAAGGAGATCACAGATACGCAGTATTTT
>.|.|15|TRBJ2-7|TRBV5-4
CASSLGQVPLYEQYF
TGTGCCAGCAGCTTGGGACAGGTCCCCCTTTACGAGCAGTACTTC
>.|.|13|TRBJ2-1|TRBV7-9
CASIQTLGAEQFF
TGTGCCAGCATCCAAACTCTGGGGGCTGAGCAGTTCTTC
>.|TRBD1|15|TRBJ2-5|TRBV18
CASSPPGTGDQTQYF
TGTGCCAGCTCACCACCCGGGACAGGGGATCAGACCCAGTACTTC
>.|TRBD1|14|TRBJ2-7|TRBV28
CASLPGQISYEQYF
TGTGCCTCCCTTCCGGGACAGATTTCCTACGAGCAGTACTTC
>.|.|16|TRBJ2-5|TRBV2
CASSEVWGARGETQYF
TGTGCCAGCAGTGAAGTCTGGGGGGCAAGAGGGGAGACCCAGTACTTC
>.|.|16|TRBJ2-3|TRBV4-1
CASSQVNGQGFHTQYF
TGCGCCAGCAGCCAAGTTAACGGTCAGGGTTTCCATACGCAGTATTTT
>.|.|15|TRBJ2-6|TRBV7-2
CASSLGRNGANVLTF
TGTGCCAGCAGCTTAGGCAGGAATGGGGCCAACGTCCTGACTTTC
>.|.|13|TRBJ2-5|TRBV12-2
CASRLAYQETQYF
TGTGCAAGTCGCTTAGCCTACCAAGAGACCCAGTACTTC
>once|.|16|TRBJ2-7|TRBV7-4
CASTLPPGLSTYEQYF
TGTGCCAGCACCCTCCCCCCAGGACTTTCCACCTACGAGCAGTACTTC
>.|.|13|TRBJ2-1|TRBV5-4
CASSLGSYNEQFF
TGTGCCAGCAGCTTGGGCTCCTACAATGAGCAGTTCTTC
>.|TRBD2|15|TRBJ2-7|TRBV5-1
CASSSGLAGTNEQYF
TGCGCCAGCAGCTCTGGACTAGCGGGAACCAACGAGCAGTACTTC
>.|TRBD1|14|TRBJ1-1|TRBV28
CASRVGNRGVGAFF
TGTGCCAGCAGAGTGGGGAACAGGGGAGTCGGAGCTTTCTTT
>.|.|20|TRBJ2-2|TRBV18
CASSPRDRGGLAHNTGELFF
TGTGCCAGCTCACCCCGGGACAGGGGAGGACTAGCGCATAACACCGGGGAGCTGTTTTTT
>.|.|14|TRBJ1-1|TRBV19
CASSTNGGSTEAFF
TGTGCCAGTAGTACCAACGGGGGTAGCACTGAAGCTTTCTTT
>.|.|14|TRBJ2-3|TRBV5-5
CASSLVLGPDTQYF
TGTGCCAGCAGCTTGGTGTTGGGGCCAGATACGCAGTATTTT
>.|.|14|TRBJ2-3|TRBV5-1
CASSSGTEGDTQYF
TGCGCCAGCAGCTCGGGGACGGAGGGAGATACGCAGTATTTT
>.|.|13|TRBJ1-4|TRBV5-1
CASSSRFNEKLFF
TGCGCCAGCAGCTCCAGGTTTAATGAAAAACTGTTTTTT
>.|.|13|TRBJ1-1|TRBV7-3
CASSLMGGTEAFF
TGTGCCAGCAGCTTAATGGGGGGTACTGAAGCTTTCTTT
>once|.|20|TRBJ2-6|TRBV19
CASSDRGPLSIGSGANVLTF
TGTGCCAGTAGTGACCGAGGTCCCTTATCGATAGGCTCTGGGGCCAACGTCCTGACTTTC
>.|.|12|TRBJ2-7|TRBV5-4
CASSVGTTQQYF
TGTGCCAGCAGCGTTGGCACTACGCAGCAGTACTTC
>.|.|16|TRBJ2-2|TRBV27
CASTFLVSPGPGELFF
TGTGCCAGCACCTTTCTGGTCAGTCCGGGGCCCGGGGAGCTGTTTTTT
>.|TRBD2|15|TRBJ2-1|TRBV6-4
CASSTLAGGYNEQFF
TGTGCCAGCAGTACTTTAGCGGGAGGGTACAATGAGCAGTTCTTC